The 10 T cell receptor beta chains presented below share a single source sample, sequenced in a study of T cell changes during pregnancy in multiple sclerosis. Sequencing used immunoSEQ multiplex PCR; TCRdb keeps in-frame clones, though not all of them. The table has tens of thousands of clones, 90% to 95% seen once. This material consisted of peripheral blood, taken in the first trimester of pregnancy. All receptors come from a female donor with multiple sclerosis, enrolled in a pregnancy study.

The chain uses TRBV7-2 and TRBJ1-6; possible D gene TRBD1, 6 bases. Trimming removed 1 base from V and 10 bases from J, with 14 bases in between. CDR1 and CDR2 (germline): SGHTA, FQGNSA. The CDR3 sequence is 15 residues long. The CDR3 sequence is CASSLVAGGSSPLHF. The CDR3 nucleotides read TGTGCCAGCAGCTTAGTGGCTGGGGGCAGCTCACCCCTCCACTTT.

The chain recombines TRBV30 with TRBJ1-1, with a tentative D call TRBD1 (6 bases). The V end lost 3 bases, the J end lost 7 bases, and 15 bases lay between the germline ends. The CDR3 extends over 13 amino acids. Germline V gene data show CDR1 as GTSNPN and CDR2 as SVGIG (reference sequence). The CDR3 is CAWRGHGTVEAFF. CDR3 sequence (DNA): TGTGCCTGGAGGGGACACGGGACCGTTGAAGCTTTCTTT.

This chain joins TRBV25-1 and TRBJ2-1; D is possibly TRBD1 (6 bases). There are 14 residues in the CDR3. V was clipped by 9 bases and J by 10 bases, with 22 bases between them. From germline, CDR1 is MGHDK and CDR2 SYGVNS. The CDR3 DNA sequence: TGTGCCAGGGGAACCGGGACACCAGACTCGGAGCAGTTCTTC. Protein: CARGTGTPDSEQFF. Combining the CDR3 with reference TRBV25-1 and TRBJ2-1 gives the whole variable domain EADIYQTPRYLVIGTGKKITLECSQTMGHDKMYWYQQDPGMELHLIHYSYGVNSTEKGDLSSESTVSRIRTEHFPLTLESARPSHTSQYLCARGTGTPDSEQFFGPGTRLTVL.

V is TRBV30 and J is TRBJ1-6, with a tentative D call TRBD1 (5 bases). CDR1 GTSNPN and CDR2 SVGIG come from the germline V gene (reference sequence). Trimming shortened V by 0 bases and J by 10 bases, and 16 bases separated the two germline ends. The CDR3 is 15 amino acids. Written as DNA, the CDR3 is TGTGCCTGGAGTGTCGAGGGACTAAGAGGATCACCCCTCCACTTT. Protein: CAWSVEGLRGSPLHF. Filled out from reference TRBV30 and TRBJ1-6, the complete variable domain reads SQTIHQWPATLVQPVGSPLSLECTVEGTSNPNLYWYRQAAGRGLQLLFYSVGIGQISSEVPQNLSASRPQDRQFILSSKKLLLSDSGFYLCAWSVEGLRGSPLHFGNGTRLTVT.

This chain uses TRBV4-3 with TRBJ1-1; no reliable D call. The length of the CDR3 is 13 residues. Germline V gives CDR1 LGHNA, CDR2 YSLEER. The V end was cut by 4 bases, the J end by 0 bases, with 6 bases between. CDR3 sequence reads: CASSRTVNTEAFF. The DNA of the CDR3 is TGCGCCAGCAGCCGAACAGTGAACACTGAAGCTTTCTTT.

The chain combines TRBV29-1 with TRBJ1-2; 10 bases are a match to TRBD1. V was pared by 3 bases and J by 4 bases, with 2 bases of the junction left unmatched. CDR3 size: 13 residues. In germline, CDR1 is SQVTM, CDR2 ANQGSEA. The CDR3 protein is CSVETGGGYGYTF. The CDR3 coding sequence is TGCAGCGTTGAGACAGGGGGCGGCTATGGCTACACCTTC.

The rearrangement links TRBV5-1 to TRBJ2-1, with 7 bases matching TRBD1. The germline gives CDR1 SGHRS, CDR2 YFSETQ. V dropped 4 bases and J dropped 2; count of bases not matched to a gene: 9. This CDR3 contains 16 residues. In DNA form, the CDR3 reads TGCGCCAGCAGCCCGACAGGGTCCAAGCCCTACAATGAGCAGTTCTTC. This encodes CASSPTGSKPYNEQFF. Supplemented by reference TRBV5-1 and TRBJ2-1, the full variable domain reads KAGVTQTPRYLIKTRGQQVTLSCSPISGHRSVSWYQQTPGQGLQFLFEYFSETQRNKGNFPGRFSGRQFSNSRSEMNVSTLELGDSALYLCASSPTGSKPYNEQFFGPGTRLTVL.

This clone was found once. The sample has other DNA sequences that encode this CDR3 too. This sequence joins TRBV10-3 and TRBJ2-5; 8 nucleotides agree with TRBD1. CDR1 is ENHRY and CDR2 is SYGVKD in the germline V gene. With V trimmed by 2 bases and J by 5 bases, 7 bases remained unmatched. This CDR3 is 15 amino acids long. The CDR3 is CAISEHGQGEETQYF. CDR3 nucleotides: TGTGCCATCAGTGAGCATGGACAGGGAGAGGAGACCCAGTACTTC.

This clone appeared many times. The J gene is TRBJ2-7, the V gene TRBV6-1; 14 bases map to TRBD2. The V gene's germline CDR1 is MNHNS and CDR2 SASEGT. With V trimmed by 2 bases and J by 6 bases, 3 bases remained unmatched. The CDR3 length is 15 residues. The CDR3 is CASSEKGTSGGEQYF. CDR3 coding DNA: TGTGCCAGCAGTGAAAAAGGGACTAGCGGGGGCGAGCAGTACTTC.

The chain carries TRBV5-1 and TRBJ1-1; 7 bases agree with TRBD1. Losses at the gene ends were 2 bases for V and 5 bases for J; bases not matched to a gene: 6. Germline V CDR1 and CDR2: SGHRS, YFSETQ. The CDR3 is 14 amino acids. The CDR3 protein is CASSFTGVGTEAFF. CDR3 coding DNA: TGCGCCAGCAGCTTCACAGGGGTTGGTACTGAAGCTTTCTTT.